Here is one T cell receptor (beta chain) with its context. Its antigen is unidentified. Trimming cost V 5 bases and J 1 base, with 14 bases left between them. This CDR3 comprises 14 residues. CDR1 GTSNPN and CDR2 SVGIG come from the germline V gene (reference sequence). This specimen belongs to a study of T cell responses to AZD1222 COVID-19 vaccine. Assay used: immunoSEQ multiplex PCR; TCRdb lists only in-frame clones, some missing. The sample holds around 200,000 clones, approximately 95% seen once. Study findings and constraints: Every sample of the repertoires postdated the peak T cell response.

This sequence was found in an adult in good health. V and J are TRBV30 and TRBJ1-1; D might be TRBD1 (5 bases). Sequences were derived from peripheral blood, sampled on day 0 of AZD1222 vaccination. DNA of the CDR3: TGTGCCTGGCACCCGGGACGGGGGAACACTGAAGCTTTCTTT. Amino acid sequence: CAWHPGRGNTEAFF.